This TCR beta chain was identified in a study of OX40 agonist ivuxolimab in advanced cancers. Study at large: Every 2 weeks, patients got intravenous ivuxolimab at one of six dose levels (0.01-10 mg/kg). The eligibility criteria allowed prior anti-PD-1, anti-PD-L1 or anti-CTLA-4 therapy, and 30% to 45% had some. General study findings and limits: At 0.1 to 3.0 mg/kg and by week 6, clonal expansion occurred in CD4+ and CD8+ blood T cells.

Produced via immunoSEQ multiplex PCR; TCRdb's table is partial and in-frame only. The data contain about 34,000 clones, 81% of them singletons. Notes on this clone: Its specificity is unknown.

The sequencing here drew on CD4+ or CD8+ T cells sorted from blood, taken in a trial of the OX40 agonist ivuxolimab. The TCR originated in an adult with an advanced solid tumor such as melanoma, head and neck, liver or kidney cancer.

CDR3 in DNA: TGTGCCAGCAGCGTAATAGACGTGCCTATCTCTGGGGCCAACGTCCTGACTTTC. Translating gives CASSVIDVPISGANVLTF. The gene calls are TRBV9 and TRBJ2-6; D is undetermined. Germline CDR1 reads SGDLS; CDR2 reads YYNGEE. V was pared by 1 base and J by 0 bases, with 14 bases between. The CDR3 is 18 residues long.